This TCR beta chain is from a study of T cells in Graves' hyperthyroidism and ophthalmopathy. RNA transcripts gave rise to amplified TCR beta CDR3 regions. Primed by the HTBI set, a first-round RT-PCR was run on the TCR CDR3. In TCRdb, the multiplex PCR reads were re-called with MiXCR into one record per CDR3 protein. The sample lists approximately 46,000 distinct CDR3 sequences; around 48% were seen once. V dropped 2 bases and J dropped 0; count of bases not matched to a gene: 4. CDR3 size: 14 residues. Germline V lookup: CDR1 DFQATT, CDR2 SNEGSKA (reference sequence). This clonotype was found many times.

The sequence was obtained from a woman aged 45-60 years with Graves' hyperthyroidism. V is TRBV20-1 and J is TRBJ2-7, with 7 bases identical to TRBD1. The specimen was peripheral blood or thyroid tissue (not recorded which). In DNA form, the CDR3 reads TGCAGTGCTAGAATGGCAGGGGGCTCCTACGAGCAGTACTTC. Its translation is CSARMAGGSYEQYF.